Detailed here is one T cell receptor (beta chain). Its matching antigen is unknown. This sample is part of a study of T-cell memory formation after mild COVID-19. Using constant-segment primers, 5'RACE produced TCR alpha and TCR beta cDNA libraries carrying sample barcodes and UMIs. TCRdb reanalysed the 5' RACE reads using MiXCR and keeps one entry per CDR3 protein. The sample consists of 50,000 or so distinct CDR3 sequences, 9.3% of them appearing once. Whole-study results and caveats: That cross-reactive memory joined was suggested by some responding clones appearing in pre-infection memory. Day 15 to 85 contracting clones showed balanced CD4/CD8; day 15 to 37 expanders favored CD4+.

V lost 1 base and J 0 bases, leaving 10 bases between the germline ends. This CDR3 contains 15 residues. CDR1 and CDR2 from the germline V gene are LNHNV and YYDKDF (reference sequence). The TCR was taken from an adult woman who had mild COVID-19 (a few samples of this study predate the infection). Cell type and time point are not known. Sequenced material: PBMCs or a T cell subset sorted from them (not recorded which). This chain joins TRBV15 and TRBJ2-7; unclear D gene. CDR3 nucleotide sequence: TGTGCCACCAGCAGAGGAGGTATTAGCTCCTACGAGCAGTACTTC. This sequence encodes CATSRGGISSYEQYF.